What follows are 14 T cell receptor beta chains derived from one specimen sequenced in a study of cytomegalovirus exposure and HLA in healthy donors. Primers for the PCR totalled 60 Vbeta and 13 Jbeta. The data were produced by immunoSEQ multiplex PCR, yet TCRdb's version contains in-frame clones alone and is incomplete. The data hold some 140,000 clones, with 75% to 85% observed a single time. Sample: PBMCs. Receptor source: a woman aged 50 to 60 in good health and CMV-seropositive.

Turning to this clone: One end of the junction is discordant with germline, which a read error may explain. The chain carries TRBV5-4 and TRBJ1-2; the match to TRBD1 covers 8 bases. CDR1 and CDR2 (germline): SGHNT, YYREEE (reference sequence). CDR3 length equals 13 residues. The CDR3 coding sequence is TGTGCCAACAGCAGACAGGGGTCCTATGGCTACACCTTC. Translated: CANSRQGSYGYTF.

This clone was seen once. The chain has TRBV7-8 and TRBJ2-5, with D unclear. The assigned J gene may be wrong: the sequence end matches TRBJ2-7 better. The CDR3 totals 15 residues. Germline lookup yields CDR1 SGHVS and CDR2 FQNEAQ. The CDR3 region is CASSLGPGRSYEQYF. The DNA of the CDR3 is TGTGCCAGCAGCTTAGGCCCAGGTCGATCCTACGAGCAGTACTTC.

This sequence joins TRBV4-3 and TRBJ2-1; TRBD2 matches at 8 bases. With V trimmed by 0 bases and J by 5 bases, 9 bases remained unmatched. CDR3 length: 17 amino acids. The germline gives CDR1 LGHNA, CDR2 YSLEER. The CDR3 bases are TGCGCCAGCAGCCAAGATCCTGTCGGGGGGGCAGACAATGAGCAGTTCTTC. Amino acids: CASSQDPVGGADNEQFF.

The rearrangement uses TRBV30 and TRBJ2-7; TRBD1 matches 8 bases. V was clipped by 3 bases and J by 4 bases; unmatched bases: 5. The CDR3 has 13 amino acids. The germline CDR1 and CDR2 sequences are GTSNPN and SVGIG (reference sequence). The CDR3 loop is CAWSDRGWYEQYF. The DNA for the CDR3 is TGTGCCTGGAGCGACAGGGGTTGGTACGAGCAGTACTTC.

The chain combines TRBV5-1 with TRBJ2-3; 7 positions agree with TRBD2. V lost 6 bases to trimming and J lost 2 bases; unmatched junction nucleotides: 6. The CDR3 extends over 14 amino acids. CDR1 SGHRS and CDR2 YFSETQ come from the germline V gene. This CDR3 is CASNSGAATDTQYF. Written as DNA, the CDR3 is TGCGCCAGCAACAGCGGGGCCGCCACAGATACGCAGTATTTT.

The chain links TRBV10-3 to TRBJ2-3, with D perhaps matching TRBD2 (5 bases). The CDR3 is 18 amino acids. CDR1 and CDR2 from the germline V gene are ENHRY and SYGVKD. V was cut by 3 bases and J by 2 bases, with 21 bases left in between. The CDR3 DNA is TGTGCCATCAGTGAATCGATGCTAGGAACGGGAACCACAGATACGCAGTATTTT. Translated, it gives CAISESMLGTGTTDTQYF.

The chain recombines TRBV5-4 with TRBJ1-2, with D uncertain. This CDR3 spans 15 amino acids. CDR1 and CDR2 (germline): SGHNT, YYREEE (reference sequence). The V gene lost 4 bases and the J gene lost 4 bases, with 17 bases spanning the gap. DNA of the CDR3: TGTGCCAGCAGCCGGAGCTGGCAGAGTGGCTATGGCTACACCTTC. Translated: CASSRSWQSGYGYTF.

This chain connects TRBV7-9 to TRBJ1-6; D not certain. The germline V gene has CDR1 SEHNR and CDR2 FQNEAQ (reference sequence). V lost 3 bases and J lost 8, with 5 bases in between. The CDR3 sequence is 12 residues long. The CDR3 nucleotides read TGTGCCAGCAGCTTGGCGGATTCACCCCTCCACTTT. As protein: CASSLADSPLHF.

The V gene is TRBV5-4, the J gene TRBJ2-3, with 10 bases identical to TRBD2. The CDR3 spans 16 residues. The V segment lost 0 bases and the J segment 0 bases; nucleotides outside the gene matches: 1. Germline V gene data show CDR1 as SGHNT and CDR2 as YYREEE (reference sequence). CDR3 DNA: TGTGCCAGCAGCTTGGCGACTAGCGGGAGCACAGATACGCAGTATTTT. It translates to CASSLATSGSTDTQYF.

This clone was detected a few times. The CDR3 nucleotides read TGTGCCAGCAGCTTAGCAGGGGCTGGAAACACCATATATTTT. Encoded protein: CASSLAGAGNTIYF. V and J are TRBV7-6 and TRBJ1-3, with a possible D match to TRBD1 (5 bases). Trimming took off 0 bases at V and 2 bases at J, with 5 bases between the two ends. Germline-derived CDR1 and CDR2 are SGHVS and FNYEAQ. The length of the CDR3 is 14 residues.

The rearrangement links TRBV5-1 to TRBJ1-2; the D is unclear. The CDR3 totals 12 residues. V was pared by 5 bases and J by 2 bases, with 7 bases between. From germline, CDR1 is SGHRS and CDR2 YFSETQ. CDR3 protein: CASRRENYGYTF. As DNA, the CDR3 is TGCGCCAGCAGGCGTGAGAACTATGGCTACACCTTC.

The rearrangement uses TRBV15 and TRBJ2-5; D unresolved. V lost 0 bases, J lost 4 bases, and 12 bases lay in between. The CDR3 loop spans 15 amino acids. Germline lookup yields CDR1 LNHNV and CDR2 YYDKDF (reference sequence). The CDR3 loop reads CATSRDLYSGETQYF. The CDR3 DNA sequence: TGTGCCACCAGCAGAGATCTTTACAGTGGAGAGACCCAGTACTTC.

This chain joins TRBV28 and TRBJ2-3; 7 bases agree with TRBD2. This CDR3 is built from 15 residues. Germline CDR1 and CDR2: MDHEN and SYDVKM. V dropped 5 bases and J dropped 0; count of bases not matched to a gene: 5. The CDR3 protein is CASSVILASTDTQYF. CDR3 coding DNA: TGTGCCAGCAGTGTTATACTAGCGAGCACAGATACGCAGTATTTT.

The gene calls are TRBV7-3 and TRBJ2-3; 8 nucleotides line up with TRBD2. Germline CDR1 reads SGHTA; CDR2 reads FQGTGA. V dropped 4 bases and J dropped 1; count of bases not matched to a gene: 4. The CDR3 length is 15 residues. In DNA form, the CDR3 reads TGTGCCAGCAGCTCCGGGGGGGCTGGCACAGATACGCAGTATTTT. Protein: CASSSGGAGTDTQYF. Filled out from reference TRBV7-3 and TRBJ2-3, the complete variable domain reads GAGVSQTPSNKVTEKGKYVELRCDPISGHTALYWYRQSLGQGPEFLIYFQGTGAADDSGLPNDRFFAVRPEGSVSTLKIQRTERGDSAVYLCASSSGGAGTDTQYFGPGTRLTVL.